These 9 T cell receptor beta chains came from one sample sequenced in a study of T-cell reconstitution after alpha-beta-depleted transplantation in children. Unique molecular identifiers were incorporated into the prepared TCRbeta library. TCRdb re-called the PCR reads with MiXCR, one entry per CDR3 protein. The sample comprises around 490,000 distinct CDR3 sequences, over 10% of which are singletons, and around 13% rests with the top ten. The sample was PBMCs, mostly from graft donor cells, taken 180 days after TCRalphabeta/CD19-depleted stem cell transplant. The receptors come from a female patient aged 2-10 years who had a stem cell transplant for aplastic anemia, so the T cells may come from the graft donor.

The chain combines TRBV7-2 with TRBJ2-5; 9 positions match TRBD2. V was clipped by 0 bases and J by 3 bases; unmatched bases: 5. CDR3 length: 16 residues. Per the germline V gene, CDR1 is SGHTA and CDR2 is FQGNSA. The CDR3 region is CASSLAAAGGKETQYF. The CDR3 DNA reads TGTGCCAGCAGCTTAGCGGCCGCGGGAGGGAAAGAGACCCAGTACTTC.

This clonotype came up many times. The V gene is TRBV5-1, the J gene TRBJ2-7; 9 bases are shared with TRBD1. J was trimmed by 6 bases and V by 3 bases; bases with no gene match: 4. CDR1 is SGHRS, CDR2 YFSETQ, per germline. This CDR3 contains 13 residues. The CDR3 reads CASSWGQGTEQYV. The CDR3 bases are TGCGCCAGCAGCTGGGGACAGGGAACCGAGCAGTACGTC.

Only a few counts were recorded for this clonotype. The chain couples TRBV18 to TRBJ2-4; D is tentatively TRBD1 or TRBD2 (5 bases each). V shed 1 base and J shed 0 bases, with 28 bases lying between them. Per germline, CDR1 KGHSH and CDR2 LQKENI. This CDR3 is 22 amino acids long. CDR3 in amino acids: CASSPRPGRPDPGPIAKNIQYF. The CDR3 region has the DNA TGTGCCAGCTCACCACGACCGGGACGGCCGGACCCTGGGCCGATAGCCAAAAACATTCAGTACTTC. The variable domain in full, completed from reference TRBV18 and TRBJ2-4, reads NAGVMQNPRHLVRRRGQEARLRCSPMKGHSHVYWYRQLPEEGLKFMVYLQKENIIDESGMPKERFSAEFPKEGPSILRIQQVVRGDSAAYFCASSPRPGRPDPGPIAKNIQYFGAGTRLSVL.

CDR3 nucleotides: TGTGCCAGCGGGAAGGGCGGTTTAGGTGACGAAAAACTGTTTTTT. It codes for CASGKGGLGDEKLFF. This chain connects TRBV12-3 or TRBV12-4 to TRBJ1-4; D uncertain. Between the trimmed V and J ends, which lost 8 bases and 8 bases, there was a span of 21 bases. The CDR3 has 15 amino acids.

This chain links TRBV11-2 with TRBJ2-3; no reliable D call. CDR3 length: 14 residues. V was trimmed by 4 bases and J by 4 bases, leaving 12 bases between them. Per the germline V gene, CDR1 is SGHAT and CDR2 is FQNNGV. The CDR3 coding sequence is TGTGCCAGCAGCTCGGTTAGGAGACCAGATACGCAGTATTTT. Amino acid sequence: CASSSVRRPDTQYF.

The CDR3 DNA is TGCGCCAGCAGCCGCCAGGGGGCAGGGTATGGCTACACCTTC. This sequence encodes CASSRQGAGYGYTF. The gene calls are TRBV4-3 and TRBJ1-2, with TRBD1 matching 8 bases. V was pared by 4 bases and J by 5 bases, with 6 bases of the junction left unmatched. The CDR3 runs to 14 residues. CDR1 and CDR2 from the germline V gene are LGHNA and YSLEER.

The CDR3 sequence: CASSQRGTSGKSEQYF. The CDR3 region has the DNA TGTGCCAGCAGCCAGAGAGGGACTAGCGGGAAGAGCGAGCAGTACTTC. The chain employs TRBV7-6 and TRBJ2-7, with 13 bases lining up with TRBD2. The germline gives CDR1 SGHVS, CDR2 FNYEAQ. J gave up 6 bases and V 5 bases, and 10 bases lay outside the gene matches. The CDR3 has 16 residues.

The CDR3 spells CASSLNPRMNTEAFF. As DNA, the CDR3 is TGTGCCAGCAGTTTGAACCCCCGTATGAACACTGAAGCTTTCTTT. This chain links TRBV28 with TRBJ1-1, with D hard to call. Germline loops: CDR1 MDHEN, CDR2 SYDVKM. Trimming cost V 3 bases and J 0 bases, with 11 bases left between them. This CDR3 comprises 15 residues.

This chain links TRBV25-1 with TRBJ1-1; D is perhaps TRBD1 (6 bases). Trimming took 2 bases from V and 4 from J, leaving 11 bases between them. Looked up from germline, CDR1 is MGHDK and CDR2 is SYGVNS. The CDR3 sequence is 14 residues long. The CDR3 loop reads CASSERGVSTEAFF. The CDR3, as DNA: TGTGCCAGCAGTGAAAGGGGGGTGAGCACTGAAGCTTTCTTT.